This T cell receptor beta chain was identified during a study of T cell changes during pregnancy in multiple sclerosis. Assay: immunoSEQ multiplex PCR; the TCRdb copy retains only in-frame clones and omits some. The table records about 110,000 clones, less than 95% of them present only once. The germline V gene has CDR1 SGHRS and CDR2 YFSETQ. The CDR3 covers 13 residues. V lost 4 bases, J lost 4 bases, and 4 bases stayed unmatched. This receptor was obtained from a female donor with multiple sclerosis, enrolled in a pregnancy study. The rearrangement links TRBV5-1 to TRBJ1-1; 7 bases map to TRBD1. Specimen: peripheral blood, collected after pregnancy. The CDR3 spells CASSRTGVTEAFF. CDR3 DNA: TGCGCCAGCAGCAGAACAGGGGTCACTGAAGCTTTCTTT.